The subject of this entry is one T cell receptor beta chain. The count of this clone is one. Its antigen is unknown. Base qualities are not recorded, but no much larger clone differs from it by a single base. The source of the sample is a study of cytomegalovirus exposure and HLA in healthy donors (dated by TCRdb to about 2017). In the study overall: An earlier analysis of some 550 of the donors reported approximately 290 Gb of sequence data and around 120 million unique TCR beta sequences from about 200 million T cells. Roughly 300 gigabases of sequencing data and approximately 91 million unique TCR sequences made up an early release that covered 500 to 650 HLA-typed donors. Among the approximately 400 genotyped donors, about 83% belonged to the genetic ancestry cluster associated with self-reported Caucasian donors. The study aimed to test whether signatures of past pathogen exposure could be identified by cataloging public T cell receptors. Using immunosequencing, the study profiled T cell repertoires from 666 subjects and related those repertoires to cytomegalovirus serostatus. Besides the first cohort of approximately 670 subjects, a separate validation cohort made up of roughly 120 different subjects was used. To predict cytomegalovirus infection status, the study brought together high-throughput TCR immunosequencing, statistical association of individual TCRs with disease status, and machine learning. To study patterns of TCR occurrence, a later analysis re-analyzed previously published TCR beta repertoires from 550 to 800 donors and added high-resolution HLA genotyping. Rather than drawing on any new phenotypic data, the later analysis identified candidate immune exposures from TCR beta sequences and the way those sequences occurred across donors. An earlier analysis of about 620 of the donors applied high-throughput TCR beta sequencing to assess whether each TCR beta V gene segment acted as functional or pseudogenic. Donor age, sex, ethnicity and CMV serostatus were collected together with the repertoire data. Genome-wide SNP genotypes for about 65% of the roughly 670 donors were used in a later genetic analysis, which treated that subset as a discovery cohort. All discovery cohort repertoires had been generated on a single sequencing platform. HLA typing covered class I and class II loci at four-digit resolution. Typing coverage differed by locus: A, B, C, DRB1 and DQB1 were typed in about 620-640 donors, DQA1 in 500 to 550, DPA1 in 600 to 610, and DPB1 in 472. Roughly five DR-DQ haplotypes were handled as single units for association and clustering, since linkage in the cohort was strong. On average, approximately 250,000 unique TCR beta nucleotide sequences were sequenced per donor among about 400 genotyped donors of the cohort, with approximately 18% of those sequences being non-productive. What the authors observed across the whole study: The authors suggested that the approach could potentially be extended to other disease states and immunological phenotypes. In an earlier analysis of around 500 of the donors, most TCR beta V segments appeared in productive rearrangements about 90% or about 30% of the time, broadly matching IMGT annotations. In a later analysis, over 15,000 TCR beta sequences were associated with specific HLA alleles at a false discovery rate of 0.05. The earlier analysis of 450 to 700 of the donors excluded roughly 17 rarely observed V segments, including chromosome 9 orphons, because counts were too low. In a later analysis, the rate of TCR association differed among HLA loci, with DRB1 alleles having the most associated TCRs and HLA-C alleles having the fewest. Because the 87-base-pair reads could not distinguish some IMGT-functional V segments, including TRBV6-2 and TRBV6-3, those segments were excluded. Roughly uniform sequencing depth across donors was assumed in presence/absence analyses, although this assumption may not hold. In a later analysis, HLA-associated TCR beta chains were found to be more clonally expanded and to have lower generation probabilities than equally common non-associated chains. A later analysis reported that several top co-occurrence clusters appeared linked to parvovirus B19, influenza, CMV and Epstein-Barr virus. A further reported finding was that TCR beta sequences accurately predicted the HLA-A and HLA-B alleles for most subjects in the first cohort. Because HLA typing was unavailable for some donors at each locus, only the typed subset was used in association tests. In vitro tests confirmed that a few of the cytomegalovirus-associated TCR beta chains recognize cytomegalovirus antigens. A cluster of highly shared sequence variants was judged likely to represent a technical artifact of the sequencing pipeline. The cohort was sequenced for TCR beta chains only, and without alpha or paired-chain data the features that could be detected were limited. In a later analysis, most CMV-associated TCR beta chains were found to appear HLA-restricted, with HLA associations seemingly driven largely by CMV exposure. Linkage disequilibrium might explain the correlated functional status among segregating V segments, but an unknown experimental factor could not be ruled out. An association between a missense DCLRE1C variant and V-gene and J-gene trimming of TCR beta chains was found in a later genetic analysis and replicated in an independent cohort. For the cohort, immune exposure information was limited to CMV serostatus. Strong co-occurrence of HLA alleles, especially DR and DQ, made assigning TCR associations to individual alleles difficult. Most TCR sequences were observed very rarely across donors, whereas some public TCRs were present in many individuals. Compared with the approximately 720-donor mean, donors in an Asian-associated ancestry cluster had fewer N-insertions in productive TCRs, according to a later genetic analysis. The study gave a list of roughly 150 TCR beta chains associated with cytomegalovirus. The classifier was reported to diagnose cytomegalovirus status with high specificity and sensitivity in both the original and validation cohorts.

V sheds 6 bases and J sheds 3 bases, leaving 12 bases between their ends. CDR1 is given as KGHSH and CDR2 as LQKENI, both from the germline V gene. From the cysteine up to the phenylalanine, the CDR3 has a length of 13 residues. Kept here is only the CDR3 DNA, which spans 39 bases and is read in frame from base 1. The cohort consisted of fewer than 700 healthy bone marrow donors. All cohort members were sampled while nominally healthy, although unrecorded immune exposures were likely present. The donor was CMV seronegative and belonged to the group of over 350 seronegative cohort members. A peripheral blood sample was collected from each donor, and TCR beta sequencing was performed on peripheral blood mononuclear cells. The Qiagen DNeasy Blood Extraction Kit was used to extract genomic DNA from the blood cell samples. To prepare the library, the immunoSEQ multiplex PCR assay was applied. For the multiplex PCR, a mixture combining 60 forward primers for TCR Vbeta segments and 13 reverse primers for TCR Jbeta segments was used. The CDR3 region of rearranged TCR beta genes was amplified from genomic DNA with a multiplex PCR assay. The amplified TCR beta libraries were sequenced on the Illumina HiSeq System as 87-base-pair reads. In the authors' own workflow: A later analysis counted about 80 million unique TCR beta chains across the 666 repertoires, and some 12 million of these chains were shared by at least two donors. To remove PCR and sequencing errors, raw reads were error-corrected and collapsed into unique sequences using a nearest-neighbor algorithm that merged closely related sequences. Alignment of CDR3 sequences to IMGT reference sequences was used to assign V, D and J gene segments. For a sequence to be retained, a match of at least six nucleotides to both a V gene segment and a J gene segment was required. Rearrangements were called productive when the CDR3 lacked stop codons and stayed in frame with V and J; all others were non-productive. Following IMGT convention, CDR3 was defined as the stretch from the second conserved V-encoded cysteine to the conserved J-encoded phenylalanine. The earlier analysis of about 500 of the donors excluded sequences that lacked an unambiguous match to a single V gene segment. An earlier analysis of about 590 of the donors classified V segments as functional when productive rearrangements were above 56.7% and as segregating when the standard deviation between donors was above 5%. To diagnose cytomegalovirus status from the catalog of TCR beta chain sequences, a statistical classification framework was built. In a later analysis, V and J genes were assigned by comparing TCR nucleotide sequences against IMGT/GENE-DB human TR gene sequences. In a later analysis, CDR3 sequences and most-parsimonious VDJ recombination scenarios were assigned using the TCRdist pipeline. In a later analysis, every TCR beta chain was defined by the combination of its CDR3 amino acid sequence and its V-gene family, and reads without a unique V-gene family were dropped. To address suspected cross-contamination and a sequencing artifact, a later analysis removed a few hundred highly shared, low-generation-probability nucleotide sequences. A later analysis calculated a clonal expansion index for each public chain from normalized within-repertoire ranks of inferred template counts. A later analysis computed generation probabilities with a VDJ recombination model fitted to out-of-frame rearrangements, and checked the results against IGoR. In a later analysis, hypergeometric tests were used to score TCR-TCR, TCR-HLA and TCR-CMV co-occurrence, with a repertoire-size bias correction applied to TCR pairs. A later analysis estimated false discovery rates by permuting HLA or CMV assignments 20 times. In a later analysis, co-occurring TCRs were grouped using DBSCAN, with TCRdist sequence similarity added in when clustering inside HLA-allele-positive subsets. Repertoires with fewer than 30,000 or more than 120,000 public chains, plus five repertoires with anomalous nucleotide sharing, were excluded from co-occurrence clustering. TCRdb mirrors the immuneACCESS table, restricted to in-frame sequences. Some clones are absent from its copies; in checked studies, under half trace to an unresolved V gene, and the reason for the others is unknown. The V and J calls and clone size were taken over from that table, and D and trimming were inferred from the DNA. The sample yields 150,000 to 200,000 clones; 77% were counted once. About 3.4% of the sample goes to the ten largest clones.

The sequence derives from a female donor in good health and CMV-seronegative. The sample comprised PBMCs. The chain is made from TRBV18 and TRBJ2-7, and TRBD2 may be the D gene, going by 5 matching bases. At the DNA level, the sequence is TGTGCCAGCTCTCCCGAAGGAGGCTACGAGCAGTACTTC. Translated, this is CASSPEGGYEQYF. Reference TRBV18 and TRBJ2-7 genes cover what lies past the CDR3, so the full variable domain is NAGVMQNPRHLVRRRGQEARLRCSPMKGHSHVYWYRQLPEEGLKFMVYLQKENIIDESGMPKERFSAEFPKEGPSILRIQQVVRGDSAAYFCASSPEGGYEQYFGPGTRLTVT.